These 27 T cell receptor beta chains share one sample of origin, sequenced in a study of blood T cell repertoires in COVID-19. Sequenced by immunoSEQ multiplex PCR; TCRdb stores in-frame clones only, minus some. The sample shows about 300,000 clones, just over 85% of them seen only once. Sequenced input: PBMCs or T cells enriched from blood (not recorded which). The receptor set was obtained from a man under 40 who had recovered from COVID-19.

J is TRBJ1-3 and V is TRBV2; 9 bases are shared with TRBD1. The junction had 1 base not matched to a gene; V was cut back by 5 bases and J by 2 bases. The CDR3 length is 14 residues. The germline CDR1 and CDR2 sequences are SNHLY and FYNNEI. The CDR3 here is CASSRQGAGNTIYF. CDR3 coding DNA: TGTGCCAGCAGTCGACAGGGGGCTGGAAACACCATATATTTT.

This chain links TRBV18 with TRBJ1-3; 9 nucleotides align to TRBD1. This CDR3 has 16 residues. V gave up 3 bases and J gave up 0 bases; unmatched junction bases: 3. Per the germline V gene, CDR1 is KGHSH and CDR2 is LQKENI. CDR3 loop: CASSPTGGTSGNTIYF. The DNA for the CDR3 is TGTGCCAGCTCACCGACAGGGGGTACCTCTGGAAACACCATATATTTT.

The chain employs TRBV19 and TRBJ2-1; TRBD2 aligns across 7 bases. Germline CDR1 is LNHDA and CDR2 is SQIVND (reference sequence). V lost 10 bases and J lost 2; bases outside the gene matches: 11. The CDR3 length is 15 residues. The CDR3 is CATADPGGTYNEQFF. The CDR3 DNA reads as TGTGCCACCGCTGACCCGGGAGGCACCTACAATGAGCAGTTCTTC.

The chain has TRBV27 and TRBJ1-1; D is ambiguous. Germline CDR1 reads MNHEY; CDR2 reads SMNVEV (reference sequence). The CDR3 runs to 15 residues. Deletions cut 2 bases from V and 3 bases from J, with 13 bases between. CDR3 amino acids: CASSLSPGRDTEAFF. The CDR3 DNA sequence: TGTGCCAGCAGTTTAAGTCCAGGCCGAGACACTGAAGCTTTCTTT.

The rearrangement joins TRBV5-4 to TRBJ2-3, with 7 positions matching TRBD1. The germline CDR1 and CDR2 sequences are SGHNT and YYREEE (reference sequence). V trimming: 1 base; J trimming: 4 bases; junction bases outside the gene matches: 6. The CDR3 is 15 residues long. DNA of the CDR3: TGTGCCAGCAGCTTGCGACAGGGTTTTGCAGATACGCAGTATTTT. Its translation: CASSLRQGFADTQYF.

This clone was observed at least ten times. The chain employs TRBV6-6 and TRBJ2-1; D is possibly TRBD1 (6 bases). Trimming stripped 7 bases from V and 8 bases from J, with 15 bases between. Germline-derived CDR1 and CDR2 are MNHNY and SVGAGI (reference sequence). This CDR3 contains 13 residues. The CDR3 nucleotides are TGTGCCAGCAACCAGGGGCGCGCGGATGAGCAGTTCTTC. Translation: CASNQGRADEQFF.

This clone was seen more than once but under ten times. The V and J genes are TRBV4-1 and TRBJ2-5; D gene uncertain. This CDR3 comprises 14 residues. Germline loops: CDR1 MGHRA, CDR2 YSYEKL. Between the trimmed V and J ends, which lost 1 base and 4 bases, there was a span of 10 bases. CDR3 nucleotide sequence: TGCGCCAGCAGCCAAGGTGGTGCGTTAGAGACCCAGTACTTC. Translation: CASSQGGALETQYF.

J is TRBJ1-3 and V is TRBV6-5; 7 bases fit TRBD1. Germline V CDR1 and CDR2: MNHEY, SVGAGI. This CDR3 contains 13 residues. V was pared by 4 bases and J by 7 bases, with 4 bases of the junction left unmatched. The chain's CDR3 is CASSFYRGNTIYF. CDR3 in DNA: TGTGCCAGCAGTTTCTACAGGGGTAACACCATATATTTT.

The chain couples TRBV27 to TRBJ1-2; D possibly corresponds to TRBD1 (5 bases). This CDR3 is built from 14 residues. The germline V gene encodes CDR1 MNHEY and CDR2 SMNVEV (reference sequence). The V end lost 5 bases, the J end lost 2 bases, and 12 bases lay between the germline ends. The CDR3 is CASSLLGQNYGYTF. CDR3 nucleotides: TGTGCCAGCAGTCTGCTGGGGCAGAACTATGGCTACACCTTC.

This clone was observed once. The rearrangement joins TRBV7-2 to TRBJ1-1; D ambiguous. CDR3 length: 13 residues. CDR1 and CDR2 (germline): SGHTA, FQGNSA. V lost 2 bases to trimming and J lost 3 bases, with 7 bases between them. CDR3 residues: CASSLMRYTEAFF. DNA for the CDR3: TGTGCCAGCAGCTTAATGAGGTACACTGAAGCTTTCTTT.

This chain links TRBV7-9 with TRBJ1-2; 7 bases map to TRBD1. The CDR3 has 15 residues. The germline CDR1 and CDR2 sequences are SEHNR and FQNEAQ (reference sequence). Trimming took 6 bases from V and 4 from J; bases not matched to a gene: 11. The CDR3 sequence is CASSETGPSGYGYTF. The DNA for the CDR3 is TGTGCCAGCAGTGAGACAGGGCCCTCCGGCTATGGCTACACCTTC.

CDR3 protein: CASRSTGQGGSPLHF. The DNA of the CDR3 is TGTGCCAGCAGATCGACAGGTCAGGGCGGTTCACCCCTCCACTTT. The chain recombines TRBV27 with TRBJ1-6, with a possible D match to TRBD1 (6 bases). This CDR3 comprises 15 residues. The germline CDR1 and CDR2 sequences are MNHEY and SMNVEV (reference sequence). Trimming pared 6 bases from V and 9 bases from J, leaving 18 bases between.

This clone was picked up one time. The chain is built from TRBV4-1 and TRBJ1-5; D gene uncertain. Germline V gene lookup returns CDR1 MGHRA and CDR2 YSYEKL. V gave up 0 bases and J gave up 7 bases, with 13 bases separating them. This CDR3 spans 15 amino acids. CDR3 bases: TGCGCCAGCAGCCAAGATATAGGGAGTAGGCAGCCCCAGCATTTT. Translation gives CASSQDIGSRQPQHF.

V and J are TRBV30 and TRBJ2-7; D possibly corresponds to TRBD1 (6 bases). The CDR3 runs 14 residues. Per germline, CDR1 GTSNPN and CDR2 SVGIG (reference sequence). Trimming removed 2 bases at V and 2 bases at J, with 13 bases between. CDR3 nucleotide sequence: TGTGCCTGGAGTACAACAGGGTATACCTACGAGCAGTACTTC. Translated, it gives CAWSTTGYTYEQYF.

The genes are TRBV5-1 and TRBJ1-2, with D tentatively TRBD1 (5 bases). Germline V gene lookup returns CDR1 SGHRS and CDR2 YFSETQ. V was cut by 0 bases and J by 4 bases, with 10 bases left in between. This CDR3 is 14 amino acids long. The CDR3, as DNA: TGCGCCAGCAGCTTGGCCCAGGGAGGCTATGGCTACACCTTC. It codes for CASSLAQGGYGYTF. Full variable domain (remainder filled in from reference TRBV5-1 and TRBJ1-2): KAGVTQTPRYLIKTRGQQVTLSCSPISGHRSVSWYQQTPGQGLQFLFEYFSETQRNKGNFPGRFSGRQFSNSRSEMNVSTLELGDSALYLCASSLAQGGYGYTFGSGTRLTVV.

V is TRBV19 and J is TRBJ2-7, with TRBD1 matching over 9 bases. With V trimmed by 6 bases and J by 0 bases, 3 bases remained unmatched. CDR3 size: 14 residues. Germline values: CDR1 LNHDA, CDR2 SQIVND (reference sequence). The DNA for the CDR3 is TGTGCCAGTAGGACAGGGGGAAGCTCCTACGAGCAGTACTTC. Amino acids: CASRTGGSSYEQYF.

The chain has TRBV18 and TRBJ1-1, with D possibly matching TRBD1 (5 bases). The germline V and J ends were trimmed by 5 bases and 3 bases, with 13 bases remaining between them. The CDR3 sequence is 14 residues long. Germline CDR1 KGHSH, CDR2 LQKENI. DNA of the CDR3: TGTGCCAGCTCAGTACTACCGGGGGACACTGAAGCTTTCTTT. Its translation is CASSVLPGDTEAFF.

This clone was recorded once. The chain has TRBV9 and TRBJ1-4; D unresolved. The length of the CDR3 is 14 residues. CDR1 is SGDLS and CDR2 is YYNGEE in the germline V gene. Trimming shortened V by 0 bases and J by 4 bases, and 7 bases separated the two germline ends. The CDR3 DNA is TGTGCCAGCAGCGTAGAACAGCATAATGAAAAACTGTTTTTT. It encodes CASSVEQHNEKLFF.

J is TRBJ1-6 and V is TRBV28; 7 bases are a match to TRBD1. The CDR3 loop spans 14 amino acids. V dropped 7 bases and J dropped 9; count of bases not matched to a gene: 9. Germline loops: CDR1 MDHEN, CDR2 SYDVKM. CDR3 loop: CASTERQGRSPLHF. CDR3 nucleotide sequence: TGTGCCAGCACAGAACGACAGGGACGTTCACCCCTCCACTTT.

The genes are TRBV7-9 and TRBJ1-2; D is possibly TRBD1 (5 bases). CDR1 is SEHNR and CDR2 is FQNEAQ in the germline V gene (reference sequence). The V and J ends lost 6 bases and 2 bases respectively, with 22 bases between them. The CDR3 totals 17 residues. CDR3 region: CASSEVGGAKGNYGYTF. The DNA for the CDR3 is TGTGCCAGCAGTGAAGTGGGGGGAGCAAAGGGGAACTATGGCTACACCTTC.

The genes are TRBV7-2 and TRBJ1-1; a weak D match, TRBD1 (6 bases). The CDR3 is 12 residues long. V lost 6 bases, J lost 4 bases, and 9 bases lay in between. Germline CDR1 and CDR2: SGHTA and FQGNSA. In nucleotides, the CDR3 is TGTGCCAGCAGAACGACAGGCACTGAAGCTTTCTTT. Amino acids: CASRTTGTEAFF.

The chain recombines TRBV5-1 with TRBJ2-5, with 10 bases that match TRBD1. Germline V gene data show CDR1 as SGHRS and CDR2 as YFSETQ. V was pared by 4 bases and J by 4 bases, with 10 bases of the junction left unmatched. This CDR3 is built from 16 residues. The CDR3 sequence is CASSGWRQGAGETQYF. CDR3 nucleotides: TGCGCCAGCAGCGGATGGAGACAGGGGGCCGGAGAGACCCAGTACTTC.

This clone was recorded only once. The rearrangement links TRBV7-6 to TRBJ2-1; D is perhaps TRBD2 (5 bases). V was clipped by 2 bases and J by 7 bases, with 18 bases between them. Germline V gene lookup returns CDR1 SGHVS and CDR2 FNYEAQ. The CDR3 has 16 residues. CDR3 amino acids: CASSLLGVRSSNEQFF. For the CDR3, the DNA is TGTGCCAGCAGCTTATTGGGAGTTAGGTCCTCGAATGAGCAGTTCTTC.

The chain recombines TRBV7-9 with TRBJ2-4; D may be TRBD1 (5 bases). Germline V gene lookup returns CDR1 SEHNR and CDR2 FQNEAQ (reference sequence). V was cut by 6 bases and J by 0 bases, with 12 bases left in between. This CDR3 contains 15 residues. CDR3 sequence (DNA): TGTGCCAGCAGAAAAGAGACAGAAGCCAAAAACATTCAGTACTTC. This translates into CASRKETEAKNIQYF. Combining the CDR3 with reference TRBV7-9 and TRBJ2-4 gives the whole variable domain DTGVSQNPRHKITKRGQNVTFRCDPISEHNRLYWYRQTLGQGPEFLTYFQNEAQLEKSRLLSDRFSAERPKGSFSTLEIQRTEQGDSAMYLCASRKETEAKNIQYFGAGTRLSVL.

The V call is TRBV7-8, the J call TRBJ1-2; 7 nucleotides line up with TRBD1. This CDR3 comprises 17 residues. Unmatched junction bases numbered 13, after V lost 5 bases and J lost 1 base. The germline gives CDR1 SGHVS, CDR2 FQNEAQ. The CDR3 DNA reads TGTGCCAGCAGCAAGGCCCGCGTTCCAGGGGGTAACTATGGCTACACCTTC. This gives the protein CASSKARVPGGNYGYTF.

V and J are TRBV5-1 and TRBJ1-2; unclear D gene. The CDR3 contains 15 residues. Trimming shortened V by 0 bases and J by 4 bases, and 13 bases separated the two germline ends. Germline V gene data show CDR1 as SGHRS and CDR2 as YFSETQ. In nucleotides, the CDR3 is TGCGCCAGCAGCTTGGGAACGGGGATCGTCTATGGCTACACCTTC. Encoded protein: CASSLGTGIVYGYTF.

This clone has just a few counts. The chain recombines TRBV5-1 with TRBJ2-3; tentative D call: TRBD2 (5 bases). Germline V gene data show CDR1 as SGHRS and CDR2 as YFSETQ. V was cut by 4 bases and J by 6 bases, with 15 bases left in between. The CDR3 runs to 14 residues. The CDR3 bases are TGCGCCAGCAGCGAGAGGGTTTTTCAGGATACGCAGTATTTT. Amino acid sequence: CASSERVFQDTQYF. The full variable domain, with the rest looked up from reference TRBV5-1 and TRBJ2-3, is KAGVTQTPRYLIKTRGQQVTLSCSPISGHRSVSWYQQTPGQGLQFLFEYFSETQRNKGNFPGRFSGRQFSNSRSEMNVSTLELGDSALYLCASSERVFQDTQYFGPGTRLTVL.